This is a list of T cell receptor beta chains from one sample in a study of cytomegalovirus exposure and HLA in healthy donors. Sequencing was performed with immunoSEQ multiplex PCR; in TCRdb, only in-frame clones are kept and a portion is missing. This sample has approximately 74,000 clones; over 70% occur once, and the top ten carry roughly 7.2%. Material for sequencing was PBMCs. All receptors come from a woman in her thirties or forties in good health and CMV-seronegative. The CDR3 runs from the conserved cysteine through the conserved F or W. The D gene is left open where the match is weak. The size field is filled for only some rows; it gives once, few, many or a size class.

v_call	d_call	j_call	clone_size	cdr3_aa	cdr3_nt
TRBV19	NA	TRBJ2-2	NA	CASRPGQVGTGELFF	TGTGCCAGTAGACCAGGCCAGGTCGGCACCGGGGAGCTGTTTTTT
TRBV7-8	NA	TRBJ1-1	NA	CASSSRRGTEAFF	TGTGCCAGCAGCTCACGGAGGGGCACTGAAGCTTTCTTT
TRBV30	NA	TRBJ2-3	NA	CAWSVSRSTDTQYF	TGTGCCTGGAGTGTAAGCCGTAGCACAGATACGCAGTATTTT
TRBV7-8	NA	TRBJ1-1	NA	CASSLVGLDTEAFF	TGTGCCAGCAGCTTAGTGGGGCTCGACACTGAAGCTTTCTTT
TRBV19	TRBD1	TRBJ2-2	NA	CASSIWTGDTGELFF	TGTGCCAGTAGTATATGGACAGGGGACACCGGGGAGCTGTTTTTT
TRBV5-1	NA	TRBJ1-3	NA	CASSLVLGYSGNTIYF	TGCGCCAGCAGCTTGGTTCTGGGCTACTCTGGAAACACCATATATTTT
TRBV7-9	NA	TRBJ2-2	NA	CASVMGTDTGELFF	TGTGCCAGCGTTATGGGCACCGACACCGGGGAGCTGTTTTTT
TRBV19	NA	TRBJ1-1	many	CASSETNRDTEAFF	TGTGCCAGTAGTGAAACCAACAGGGACACTGAAGCTTTCTTT
TRBV7-9	NA	TRBJ1-1	once	CASSFGRGLAEAFF	TGTGCCAGCAGCTTCGGGCGGGGGCTCGCTGAAGCTTTCTTT
TRBV7-2	NA	TRBJ2-1	NA	CASSLPGLAAGADEQFF	TGTGCCAGCAGCTTACCGGGCCTAGCGGCGGGGGCCGATGAGCAGTTCTTC
TRBV27	NA	TRBJ2-7	NA	CASSLSSSFRAYEQYF	TGTGCCAGCAGTTTATCGAGTTCCTTCAGGGCCTACGAGCAGTACTTC
TRBV5-4	NA	TRBJ2-3	NA	CASTPRRAGNTDTQYF	TGTGCCAGCACTCCACGACGGGCGGGAAACACAGATACGCAGTATTTT
TRBV29-1	NA	TRBJ2-2	NA	CSVEGAGNTGELFF	TGCAGCGTTGAAGGGGCCGGGAACACCGGGGAGCTGTTTTTT
TRBV9	NA	TRBJ1-6	NA	CASSATGSPLHF	TGTGCCAGCAGTGCCACAGGTTCACCCCTCCACTTT
TRBV7-3	NA	TRBJ1-1	NA	CASSLTWGAEAFF	TGTGCCAGCAGCTTAACGTGGGGGGCTGAAGCTTTCTTT
TRBV9	TRBD1	TRBJ1-2	NA	CASSAGVRQGVDGYTF	TGTGCCAGCAGCGCTGGGGTGAGACAGGGGGTGGATGGCTACACCTTC
TRBV25-1	NA	TRBJ2-7	NA	CASSEFFSGPQYEQYF	TGTGCCAGCAGTGAATTCTTCTCAGGGCCCCAGTACGAGCAGTACTTC
TRBV27	NA	TRBJ1-2	few	CASSLSIEFNYGYTF	TGTGCCAGCAGTTTATCGATAGAGTTTAACTATGGCTACACCTTC
TRBV28	NA	TRBJ2-1	NA	CASSLPGTGASGSLVEGSYNEQFF	TGTGCCAGCAGTTTACCGGGGACAGGGGCTAGCGGGAGTCTGGTGGAGGGCTCCTACAATGAGCAGTTCTTC
TRBV7-9	TRBD2	TRBJ2-7	NA	CASSLAGVGHEQYF	TGTGCCAGCAGCTTGGCGGGAGTCGGGCACGAGCAGTACTTC
TRBV11-1	NA	TRBJ2-5	NA	CASSSHRTEYQETQYF	TGTGCCAGCAGCTCACACAGGACGGAGTACCAAGAGACCCAGTACTTC
TRBV5-6	NA	TRBJ2-1	NA	CASSVAPTVAPHNEQFF	TGTGCCAGCAGCGTGGCACCCACAGTAGCGCCTCACAATGAGCAGTTCTTC
TRBV19	NA	TRBJ1-1	NA	CASSSGMNTEAFF	TGTGCCAGTAGTAGCGGGATGAACACTGAAGCTTTCTTT
TRBV7-2	TRBD1	TRBJ2-7	NA	CASSYTGAAYEQYF	TGTGCCAGCAGCTATACAGGGGCTGCATACGAGCAGTACTTC
TRBV20-1	NA	TRBJ2-7	NA	CSAREDYEQYF	TGCAGTGCTAGAGAGGACTACGAGCAGTACTTC
TRBV27	TRBD1	TRBJ1-1	NA	CASSLWTGATEAFF	TGTGCCAGCAGTCTTTGGACAGGGGCCACTGAAGCTTTCTTT
TRBV4-3	NA	TRBJ1-2	NA	CASSQDTANYGYTF	TGCGCCAGCAGCCAAGATACTGCGAACTATGGCTACACCTTC
TRBV10-3	NA	TRBJ1-3	NA	CAISGEGLSGNTIYF	TGTGCCATCAGTGGAGAGGGTCTCTCTGGAAACACCATATATTTT
TRBV10-3	NA	TRBJ2-3	once	CAISDGGRGTDTQYF	TGTGCCATCAGTGATGGGGGCCGGGGCACAGATACGCAGTATTTT
TRBV7-8	NA	TRBJ2-7	NA	CASSLAGYSEQYF	TGTGCCAGCAGCTTGGCAGGGTACTCCGAGCAGTACTTC
TRBV10-3	NA	TRBJ1-3	NA	CAISPGEGSGNTIYF	TGTGCCATCAGTCCAGGGGAAGGCTCTGGAAACACCATATATTTT
TRBV9	NA	TRBJ2-1	few	CASSVAEASYNEQFF	TGTGCCAGCAGCGTAGCTGAGGCCTCCTACAATGAGCAGTTCTTC
TRBV9	TRBD2	TRBJ2-7	NA	CASSVGLAGGYEQYF	TGTGCCAGCAGCGTAGGGCTAGCGGGGGGGTACGAGCAGTACTTC
TRBV6-4	NA	TRBJ2-3	NA	CASSEKGSGGDTQYF	TGTGCCAGCAGTGAAAAAGGGAGTGGAGGAGATACGCAGTATTTT
TRBV19	TRBD2	TRBJ2-3	NA	CASSPGLAGEYPDTQYF	TGTGCCAGTAGTCCGGGACTAGCGGGAGAGTATCCAGATACGCAGTATTTT
TRBV7-3	NA	TRBJ2-2	NA	CASSPHQGPGELFF	TGTGCCAGCAGCCCTCACCAGGGGCCCGGGGAGCTGTTTTTT
TRBV4-1	TRBD2	TRBJ2-7	NA	CASSRGLADEQYF	TGCGCCAGCAGCCGGGGACTAGCTGACGAGCAGTACTTC
TRBV28	NA	TRBJ2-3	once	CASTSTDTQYF	TGTGCCAGCACCTCGACAGATACGCAGTATTTT
TRBV9	NA	TRBJ1-3	NA	CASSVTGMENTIYF	TGTGCCAGCAGCGTCACGGGGATGGAAAACACCATATATTTT
TRBV9	NA	TRBJ1-3	NA	CASSDRNTIYF	TGTGCCAGCTCGGACAGAAACACCATATATTTT
TRBV28	TRBD1	TRBJ2-2	NA	CASSDRGNTGELFF	TGTGCCAGCAGCGACAGGGGTAACACCGGGGAGCTGTTTTTT
TRBV11-2	TRBD2	TRBJ2-2	NA	CASSPFAGGTGELFF	TGTGCCAGCAGCCCCTTTGCGGGGGGCACCGGGGAGCTGTTTTTT
TRBV28	NA	TRBJ1-2	NA	CASSLGAWNRISYTF	TGTGCCAGCAGCTTAGGGGCATGGAATAGGATTAGCTACACCTTC
TRBV27	NA	TRBJ1-1	once	CASSPFAYNTEAFF	TGTGCCAGCAGTCCCTTTGCCTACAACACTGAAGCTTTCTTT
TRBV27	TRBD1	TRBJ1-5	NA	CASSLDRANQPQHF	TGTGCCAGCAGTTTAGACAGGGCAAATCAGCCCCAGCATTTT
TRBV5-6	TRBD2	TRBJ2-7	NA	CASSLRGLAYEQYF	TGTGCCAGCAGCTTGAGGGGACTAGCCTACGAGCAGTACTTC
TRBV6-1	TRBD2	TRBJ2-5	once	CASSEASGSTETQYF	TGTGCCAGCAGTGAAGCTAGCGGGTCGACGGAGACCCAGTACTTC
TRBV5-6	NA	TRBJ2-7	NA	CASSLFPQGEQYF	TGTGCCAGCAGCTTGTTCCCCCAGGGCGAGCAGTACTTC
TRBV6-5	NA	TRBJ2-1	NA	CASSYSGAREQFF	TGTGCCAGCAGTTACTCGGGAGCCAGGGAGCAGTTCTTC
TRBV19	TRBD1	TRBJ1-5	NA	CASSIDPGQGRNQPQHF	TGTGCCAGTAGTATAGATCCTGGACAGGGGAGGAATCAGCCCCAGCATTTT
TRBV7-8	TRBD1	TRBJ1-2	NA	CASSFGQGWGFSYGYTF	TGTGCCAGCAGCTTTGGACAGGGGTGGGGATTTTCCTATGGCTACACCTTC
TRBV4-1	TRBD2	TRBJ2-1	NA	CASSYGLAGGGEQFF	TGCGCCAGCAGCTACGGACTAGCGGGGGGTGGTGAGCAGTTCTTC
TRBV21-1	NA	TRBJ2-5	few	CASRWDRAQETQYF	TGTGCCAGCAGGTGGGACAGAGCACAAGAGACCCAGTACTTC
TRBV29-1	NA	TRBJ2-3	few	CSVGEGVMDTQYF	TGCAGCGTTGGTGAGGGGGTGATGGATACGCAGTATTTT
TRBV4-2	NA	TRBJ2-7	NA	CASSQDQGGQYEQYF	TGTGCCAGCAGCCAAGATCAGGGGGGCCAATACGAGCAGTACTTC
TRBV5-1	NA	TRBJ1-1	NA	CASSLVGGGGGRTEAFF	TGCGCCAGCAGCTTGGTGGGTGGGGGGGGAGGGAGGACTGAAGCTTTCTTT
TRBV18	NA	TRBJ1-6	NA	CASSPPYTTNSPLHF	TGTGCCAGCTCACCACCGTACACAACTAATTCACCCCTCCACTTT